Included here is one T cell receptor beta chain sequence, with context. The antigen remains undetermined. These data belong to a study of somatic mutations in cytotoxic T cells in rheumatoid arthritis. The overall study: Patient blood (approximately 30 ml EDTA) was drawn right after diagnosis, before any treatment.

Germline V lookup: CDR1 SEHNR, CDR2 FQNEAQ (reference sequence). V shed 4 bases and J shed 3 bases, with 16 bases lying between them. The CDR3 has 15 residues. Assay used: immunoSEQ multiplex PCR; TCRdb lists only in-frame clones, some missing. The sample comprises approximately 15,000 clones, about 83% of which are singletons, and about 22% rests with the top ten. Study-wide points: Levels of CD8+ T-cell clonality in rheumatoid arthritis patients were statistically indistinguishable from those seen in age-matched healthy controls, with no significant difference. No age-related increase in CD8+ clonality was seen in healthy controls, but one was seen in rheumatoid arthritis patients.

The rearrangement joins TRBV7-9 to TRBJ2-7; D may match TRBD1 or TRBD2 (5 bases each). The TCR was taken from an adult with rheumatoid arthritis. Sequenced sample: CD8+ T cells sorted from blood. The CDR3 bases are TGTGCCAGCAGCTACGTGGGGGACGGCTACTACGAGCAGTACTTC. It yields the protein CASSYVGDGYYEQYF.